The 28 T cell receptor beta chains given below trace back to one sample, sequenced in a study of blood T cell repertoires in COVID-19. Only in-frame clones appear in the TCRdb table, and some are missing; sequencing was by immunoSEQ multiplex PCR. The sample has roughly 150,000 clones, approximately 88% seen once. Input material: peripheral blood. Every receptor here comes from a human donor in a cohort sampled during active COVID-19.

The V and J genes are TRBV6-4 and TRBJ2-1; D gene uncertain. The V end was cut by 5 bases, the J end by 10 bases, with 9 bases between. The CDR3 consists of 11 residues. Germline assignment: CDR1 MRHNA and CDR2 SNTAGT. CDR3 coding DNA: TGTGCCAGCAGTCCCCGTCGGGAGCAGTTCTTC. It specifies CASSPRREQFF.

The gene calls are TRBV11-1 and TRBJ2-7; D might be TRBD2 (5 bases). The CDR3 totals 13 residues. Between the trimmed V and J ends, which lost 8 bases and 4 bases, there was a span of 15 bases. Germline V gene sequence: CDR1 SGHAT, CDR2 FQDESV (reference sequence). The CDR3 loop reads CASEDRSGYEQYF. The CDR3 DNA reads TGTGCCAGCGAGGACCGGTCGGGGTACGAGCAGTACTTC.

The chain carries TRBV7-9 and TRBJ2-3; D remains ambiguous. The CDR3 extends over 13 amino acids. V was clipped by 5 bases and J by 2 bases, with 8 bases between them. Looked up from germline, CDR1 is SEHNR and CDR2 is FQNEAQ (reference sequence). This CDR3 reads CASSGDSTDTQYF. In DNA form, the CDR3 reads TGTGCCAGCAGCGGTGACTCCACAGATACGCAGTATTTT.

The chain joins TRBV6-5 to TRBJ2-7, with a tentative D call TRBD2 (6 bases). The CDR3 extends over 14 amino acids. Trimming shortened V by 4 bases and J by 0 bases, and 10 bases separated the two germline ends. The V gene's germline CDR1 is MNHEY and CDR2 SVGAGI. CDR3: CASSSGGASYEQYF. The CDR3 coding sequence is TGTGCCAGCAGTTCCGGCGGGGCCTCCTACGAGCAGTACTTC.

The gene calls are TRBV11-2 and TRBJ2-5, with 11 bases matching TRBD2. With 5 bases clipped from V and 2 bases from J, the junction kept 4 bases outside the gene matches. The CDR3 length is 15 residues. The germline V gene has CDR1 SGHAT and CDR2 FQNNGV. The CDR3 DNA follows: TGTGCCAGCAGCGCCACTAGCGGGAGACAAGAGACCCAGTACTTC. It encodes CASSATSGRQETQYF.

The CDR3 reads CASSPPSGIDYEQYF. CDR3 in DNA: TGTGCCAGCAGTCCGCCCAGCGGGATCGACTACGAGCAGTACTTC. V and J are TRBV7-8 and TRBJ2-7; TRBD2 matches 7 bases. Germline CDR1 reads SGHVS; CDR2 reads FQNEAQ. With 6 bases clipped from V and 3 bases from J, the junction kept 11 bases outside the gene matches. This CDR3 spans 15 amino acids.

This clone has only one observation. The gene calls are TRBV27 and TRBJ1-1; D gene ambiguous. The CDR3 contains 12 residues. V lost 4 bases and J lost 7, with 10 bases in between. Germline V gene data show CDR1 as MNHEY and CDR2 as SMNVEV (reference sequence). CDR3 residues: CASSSNQVEAFF. The CDR3 nucleotides are TGTGCCAGCAGTTCGAACCAGGTTGAAGCTTTCTTT.

J is TRBJ1-2 and V is TRBV30; D perhaps matches TRBD1 (6 bases). There are 12 residues in the CDR3. Trimming shortened V by 5 bases and J by 5 bases, and 12 bases separated the two germline ends. The germline CDR1 and CDR2 sequences are GTSNPN and SVGIG (reference sequence). The chain's CDR3 is CAWDRYLYGYTF. The CDR3 coding sequence is TGTGCCTGGGACAGGTATTTGTATGGCTACACCTTC.

CDR3 region: CASSLSGRVGDTQYF. CDR3 DNA sequence: TGTGCCAGCAGTTTGTCGGGCAGGGTGGGGGATACGCAGTATTTT. The rearrangement joins TRBV28 to TRBJ2-3; D may be TRBD1 (5 bases). Trimming shortened V by 3 bases and J by 6 bases, and 16 bases separated the two germline ends. Germline values: CDR1 MDHEN, CDR2 SYDVKM. The CDR3 is 15 amino acids.

CDR3 loop: CASSIRQRLNEKLFF. As DNA, the CDR3 is TGTGCCAGCAGCATCCGACAGAGATTAAATGAAAAACTGTTTTTT. The rearrangement uses TRBV13 and TRBJ1-4, with D possibly matching TRBD1 (5 bases). Germline assignment: CDR1 PRHDT and CDR2 FYEKMQ (reference sequence). The CDR3 runs 15 residues. V was trimmed by 5 bases and J by 5 bases, leaving 15 bases between them.

The chain has TRBV5-1 and TRBJ2-7; 16 bases agree with TRBD2. After removal of 3 bases from V and 3 bases from J, the junction contained 6 bases not matched to a gene. This CDR3 contains 17 residues. Germline V gene data show CDR1 as SGHRS and CDR2 as YFSETQ. The DNA for the CDR3 is TGCGCCAGCAGCTCGGGACTAGCGGGAGGGCCGGTCTACGAGCAGTACTTC. Amino acid sequence: CASSSGLAGGPVYEQYF.

V and J are TRBV29-1 and TRBJ2-7; a weak D match, TRBD2 (5 bases). The CDR3 sequence is 15 residues long. V lost 0 bases to trimming and J lost 3 bases, with 15 bases between them. Germline V gene sequence: CDR1 SQVTM, CDR2 ANQGSEA. The CDR3 loop reads CSVEDLLGDNYEQYF. CDR3 coding DNA: TGCAGCGTTGAAGATCTACTAGGTGACAACTACGAGCAGTACTTC.

For this clone: The junction does not match germline at one end; this may be a read error. The rearrangement uses TRBV10-1 and TRBJ2-7; 8 nucleotides align to TRBD1. This CDR3 contains 14 residues. Germline CDR1 WNHNN, CDR2 SYGVQD (reference sequence). This chain's CDR3 is CTSSGTGFSYEQYF. The CDR3 DNA sequence: TGCACCAGCAGTGGGACAGGCTTCTCCTACGAGCAGTACTTC.

The rearrangement uses TRBV2 and TRBJ1-5, with D possibly TRBD1 on 6 matching bases. There are 13 residues in the CDR3. Germline V gene data show CDR1 as SNHLY and CDR2 as FYNNEI. V lost 6 bases and J lost 6, with 12 bases in between. The CDR3 region has the DNA TGTGCCAGCAGCCTAGGGGGGGTTCAGCCCCAGCATTTT. Its protein product is CASSLGGVQPQHF.

The chain is built from TRBV6-2 or TRBV6-3 and TRBJ2-7, with 12 bases lining up with TRBD2. The CDR3 contains 15 residues. Trimming at V came to 4 bases and at J to 5 bases, leaving 6 bases not matched to a gene. The V gene's germline CDR1 is MNHEY and CDR2 SVGEGT. The CDR3 is CASSFLTSGSHEQYF. The CDR3 nucleotides read TGTGCCAGCAGTTTCTTGACTAGCGGGAGCCACGAGCAGTACTTC.

The genes are TRBV7-9 and TRBJ1-2, with D possibly TRBD1 on 6 matching bases. Trimming took 4 bases from V and 8 from J, leaving 26 bases between them. CDR3 length equals 17 residues. From germline, CDR1 is SEHNR and CDR2 FQNEAQ (reference sequence). CDR3: CASSSFGAGDPIDGYTF. The CDR3 DNA is TGTGCCAGCAGCTCGTTCGGGGCAGGGGACCCCATTGACGGCTACACCTTC. Full variable domain (outside the CDR3, taken from reference TRBV7-9 and TRBJ1-2): DTGVSQNPRHKITKRGQNVTFRCDPISEHNRLYWYRQTLGQGPEFLTYFQNEAQLEKSRLLSDRFSAERPKGSFSTLEIQRTEQGDSAMYLCASSSFGAGDPIDGYTFGSGTRLTVV.

The rearrangement uses TRBV9 and TRBJ2-1; no firm D call. V lost 0 bases and J 5 bases, leaving 12 bases between the germline ends. The germline gives CDR1 SGDLS, CDR2 YYNGEE. The CDR3 is made up of 15 amino acids. In nucleotides, the CDR3 is TGTGCCAGCAGCGTAGCTACCAGGCTCGACAATGAGCAGTTCTTC. Its translation is CASSVATRLDNEQFF.

The rearrangement links TRBV28 to TRBJ2-5, with TRBD2 as a possible D gene (6 bases). Trimming shortened V by 6 bases and J by 4 bases, and 18 bases separated the two germline ends. Germline V gene sequence: CDR1 MDHEN, CDR2 SYDVKM. The CDR3 totals 15 residues. CDR3 sequence reads: CASSRLGGVRETQYF. The DNA for the CDR3 is TGTGCCAGCAGCCGCCTGGGGGGAGTGCGAGAGACCCAGTACTTC. The entire variable domain, with the rest obtained from reference TRBV28 and TRBJ2-5, is as follows: DVKVTQSSRYLVKRTGEKVFLECVQDMDHENMFWYRQDPGLGLRLIYFSYDVKMKEKGDIPEGYSVSREKKERFSLILESASTNQTSMYLCASSRLGGVRETQYFGPGTRLLVL.

This clone was counted between two and nine times. The CDR3 loop reads CASSHGTGGTNEKLFF. In DNA form, the CDR3 reads TGTGCCAGCAGCCATGGGACAGGGGGTACTAATGAAAAACTGTTTTTT. V is TRBV7-9 and J is TRBJ1-4, with TRBD1 matching 11 bases. CDR1 and CDR2 (germline): SEHNR, FQNEAQ (reference sequence). There are 16 residues in the CDR3. Trimming removed 5 bases from V and 2 bases from J; junction bases left unmatched: 4.

This chain links TRBV28 with TRBJ2-7; perhaps TRBD2 as D (6 bases). Germline V gene data show CDR1 as MDHEN and CDR2 as SYDVKM. Trimming removed 5 bases from V and 6 bases from J, with 17 bases in between. This CDR3 is 14 amino acids long. CDR3: CASSPFGGAFEQYF. The DNA of the CDR3 is TGTGCCAGCAGTCCGTTCGGCGGGGCCTTCGAGCAGTACTTC.

The rearrangement uses TRBV6-6 and TRBJ1-1; D remains unclear. The germline CDR1 and CDR2 sequences are MNHNY and SVGAGI (reference sequence). The CDR3 spans 14 residues. Trimming took off 2 bases at V and 4 bases at J, with 11 bases between the two ends. The CDR3 DNA reads TGTGCCAGCAGTTACAGGGAGGGAAGCACTGAAGCTTTCTTT. It is translated as CASSYREGSTEAFF.

The chain is built from TRBV27 and TRBJ2-7; 7 bases align to TRBD2. The germline CDR1 and CDR2 sequences are MNHEY and SMNVEV (reference sequence). The CDR3 runs 15 residues. V shed 6 bases and J 2 bases; nucleotides not matched to a gene: 10. CDR3 sequence: CASSLLAARAYEQYF. CDR3 in DNA: TGTGCCAGCAGCCTCCTAGCGGCGAGGGCCTACGAGCAGTACTTC.

The genes are TRBV2 and TRBJ2-7; 10 bases line up with TRBD1. Germline V lookup: CDR1 SNHLY, CDR2 FYNNEI. The CDR3 runs 13 residues. Trimming cost V 10 bases and J 2 bases; bases outside gene matches: 5. The CDR3 is CATTTGGPYEQYF. Written as DNA, the CDR3 is TGTGCCACAACGACAGGGGGCCCCTACGAGCAGTACTTC.

This chain joins TRBV6-2 or TRBV6-3 and TRBJ1-1, with TRBD1 as a possible D gene (5 bases). Germline V CDR1 and CDR2: MNHEY, SVGEGT. The CDR3 runs to 15 residues. The ends were cut back, 6 bases at V and 0 bases at J, with 14 bases in the middle. The CDR3 sequence is CASSRRQTLNTEAFF. The CDR3, as DNA: TGTGCCAGCAGCCGGCGACAGACTTTGAACACTGAAGCTTTCTTT.

In DNA, the CDR3 is TGCGCCAGCAGCTCAGAGCGGGGGAACACCGGGGAGCTGTTTTTT. It is translated as CASSSERGNTGELFF. V and J are TRBV4-3 and TRBJ2-2, with 7 bases that match TRBD2. This CDR3 region has 15 residues. Germline loops: CDR1 LGHNA, CDR2 YSLEER. Trimming at V came to 5 bases and at J to 1 base, leaving 4 bases not matched to a gene.

V gene TRBV3-1 (or the pseudogene TRBV3-2) combines with J gene TRBJ1-3; perhaps TRBD1 as D (6 bases). CDR3 length: 15 amino acids. Germline V gene data show CDR1 as LGHDT and CDR2 as YNNKEL (reference sequence). The germline V and J ends were trimmed by 4 bases and 0 bases, with 10 bases remaining between them. CDR3 DNA sequence: TGTGCCAGCAGCCGAACAGGGTACTCTGGAAACACCATATATTTT. Translating gives CASSRTGYSGNTIYF.

Written as DNA, the CDR3 is TGTGCCAGTAGCGAACAGGGAAGTAGTGGCTACACCTTC. It codes for CASSEQGSSGYTF. The J gene is TRBJ1-2, the V gene TRBV19; weak D call: TRBD1 (6 bases). The germline V and J ends were trimmed by 6 bases and 7 bases, with 15 bases remaining between them. The CDR3 totals 13 residues. The germline gives CDR1 LNHDA, CDR2 SQIVND (reference sequence). The variable domain in full, completed from reference TRBV19 and TRBJ1-2, reads DGGITQSPKYLFRKEGQNVTLSCEQNLNHDAMYWYRQDPGQGLRLIYYSQIVNDFQKGDIAEGYSVSREKKESFPLTVTSAQKNPTAFYLCASSEQGSSGYTFGSGTRLTVV.

This clone is a singleton in its sample. Here the CDR3 DNA reads TGTGCCAGCGTGGGGACTGCTCCCACCATATATTTT. It codes for CASVGTAPTIYF. J is TRBJ1-3 and V is TRBV12-3 or TRBV12-4; tentative D call: TRBD1 (5 bases). Trimming shortened V by 8 bases and J by 9 bases, and 14 bases separated the two germline ends. The CDR3 loop spans 12 amino acids.